This T cell receptor (beta chain) originates from a study of shared T cell receptors in the human thymus. Germline V lookup: CDR1 MNHEY, CDR2 SMNVEV (reference sequence). This CDR3 has 15 amino acids. Trimming stripped 5 bases from V and 0 bases from J, with 11 bases between. Method: immunoSEQ multiplex PCR; TCRdb's copy keeps in-frame clones and lacks some. The sample contains a few hundred thousand clones, 85% to 95% of which appear only once. This sequence originates from a human donor. Source material: thymocytes. The V gene is TRBV27, the J gene TRBJ2-1; maybe TRBD1 (5 bases). CDR3 coding DNA: TGTGCCAGCAGTCCTACAGGAAGCTCCTACAATGAGCAGTTCTTC. Translating it yields CASSPTGSSYNEQFF.